The 10 T cell receptor beta chains listed next were all sequenced from one sample in a study of tissue T cells after allogeneic stem cell transplantation. Profiling relied on immunoSEQ multiplex PCR, and the TCRdb table lists in-frame clones only, not all of them. The sample has about 20,000 clones, 72% seen once. Specimen: spleen. Source of these receptors: a female BALB/c mouse in good health. MHC haplotype: H2-d.

In regard to this clone: Compared with germline, one end of the junction differs, possibly owing to a read error. Genes and germline are mouse. The DNA ends 1 residue before the CDR3 does, and the rest of the CDR3 is filled in from the germline J gene. This chain joins TRBV13-2 and TRBJ1-2, with 9 bases lining up with TRBD1. The CDR3 has 14 residues. The germline CDR1 and CDR2 sequences are NNHNN and SYGAGS (reference sequence). CDR3 protein: CASSEGQGHSDYTF. The CDR3 bases that were read are TGTGCCAGCAGTGAGGGACAGGGACACTCCGACTACACC.

Remarks on this clone: Gene labels here are mouse ones. Read data end 1 residue before the CDR3 end; the end is taken from the germline J gene. This chain joins TRBV4 and TRBJ2-2; 7 bases map to TRBD2. CDR1 and CDR2 (germline): LGHDT, YNNKQL (reference sequence). The CDR3 has 15 amino acids. V lost 3 bases to trimming and J lost 3 bases; unmatched junction nucleotides: 4. CDR3 DNA (partial): TGTGCCAGCAGCTACTGGGGGAGAGACACCGGGCAGCTCTAC. Translated: CASSYWGRDTGQLY. The complete CDR3 sequence is CASSYWGRDTGQLYF.

In regard to this clone: Mouse germline and gene names are used. This CDR3 reads CTCSADRGRTSAETLYF. The CDR3 DNA, read in part, is TGCACCTGCAGTGCAGATCGGGGGAGAACTAGTGCAGAAACGCTGTAT. The chain is built from TRBV1 and TRBJ2-3, with D tentatively TRBD1 or TRBD2 (5 bases each). The CDR3 is cut off 1 residue early in the read; its end comes from the germline J gene. Deletions cut 0 bases from V and 0 bases from J, with 13 bases between. CDR3 size: 17 residues. Per germline, CDR1 NSQYPW and CDR2 LRSPGD (reference sequence).

Turning to this clone: Mouse names are used for the genes. Read sequence stops 1 residue before the CDR3 end, and the germline J gene provides the missing end. The V gene is TRBV21, the J gene TRBJ2-7, with 7 positions matching TRBD2. TRBV21 is an open reading frame, and its role is uncertain. The CDR3 totals 15 residues. After removal of 3 bases from V and 1 base from J, the junction contained 6 bases not matched to a gene. The covered CDR3 bases are TGTGCTAGCAGTCATGCTGGGGGTAGTTCCTATGAACAGTAC. This sequence encodes CASSHAGGSSYEQY. The entire CDR3 is CASSHAGGSSYEQYF.

Comment on this clone: Genes and germline are mouse. The sequenced fragment ends 1 residue before the CDR3 boundary, so the rest is inferred from the germline J gene. The J gene is TRBJ2-4, the V gene TRBV13-2, with a possible D match to TRBD1 (6 bases). The CDR3 is made up of 14 amino acids. Deletions cut 2 bases from V and 1 base from J, with 8 bases between. Germline-derived CDR1 and CDR2 are NNHNN and SYGAGS (reference sequence). CDR3 region: CASGERQGQNTLYF. Partial CDR3 DNA: TGTGCCAGCGGTGAGAGACAGGGTCAAAACACCTTGTAC.

Note on this clone: Germline and genes here are mouse. The read stops 1 residue short of the end of the CDR3; the missing end is completed from the germline J gene. The genes are TRBV1 and TRBJ2-3; 11 bases are a match to TRBD2. This CDR3 is built from 14 residues. V was clipped by 4 bases and J by 8 bases; unmatched bases: 5. From germline, CDR1 is NSQYPW and CDR2 LRSPGD (reference sequence). The CDR3 reads CTCSGPDWGVTLYF. CDR3 DNA (partial): TGCACCTGCAGTGGGCCGGACTGGGGGGTAACGCTGTAT.

Note on this clone: All gene names here are mouse names. The read ends 1 residue shy of where the CDR3 ends; the end is completed using the germline J gene. The genes are TRBV4 and TRBJ2-7, with 12 bases matching TRBD2. The V gene's germline CDR1 is LGHDT and CDR2 YNNKQL (reference sequence). J lost 4 bases, V lost 6 bases, and 4 bases had no gene match. The CDR3 is made up of 14 amino acids. CDR3 bases read: TGTGCCAGCAGTGCCGGGACTGGGGGGTATGAACAGTAC. This encodes CASSAGTGGYEQY. The entire CDR3 sequence reads CASSAGTGGYEQYF.

Of note for this clone: Gene names and germline match the mouse. The read halts 1 residue ahead of the CDR3 end, with the missing end drawn from the germline J gene. The chain carries TRBV1 and TRBJ1-1, with 7 bases aligning to TRBD1. CDR1 and CDR2 (germline): NSQYPW, LRSPGD (reference sequence). J lost 5 bases, V lost 0 bases, and 0 bases had no gene match. This CDR3 is 13 amino acids long. The part of the CDR3 DNA that was read is TGCACCTGCAGTGCAGAACAGGGGACAGAAGTCTTC. This sequence encodes CTCSAEQGTEVF. Given in full, the CDR3 is CTCSAEQGTEVFF. The whole variable domain, remainder taken from reference TRBV1 and TRBJ1-1, is VTLLEQNPRWRLVPRGQAVNLRCILKNSQYPWMSWYQQDLQKQLQWLFTLRSPGDKEVKSLPGADYLATRVTDTELRLQVANMSQGRTLYCTCSAEQGTEVFFGKGTRLTVV.

Regarding this clone: Gene names and germline match the mouse. The read halts 1 residue ahead of the CDR3 end, with the missing end drawn from the germline J gene. The rearrangement links TRBV31 to TRBJ1-1; TRBD1 matches 7 bases. The CDR3 is 14 amino acids. Germline V lookup: CDR1 GKSSPN, CDR2 SITVG. Losses at the gene ends were 0 bases for V and 4 bases for J; bases not matched to a gene: 5. The CDR3 sequence: CAWSLFRGITEVFF. Partial CDR3 DNA: TGTGCCTGGAGTCTTTTCAGGGGGATCACAGAAGTCTTC.

Remarks on this clone: The genes are named according to mouse. The sequenced fragment ends 1 residue before the CDR3 boundary, so the rest is inferred from the germline J gene. V is TRBV19 and J is TRBJ1-2; 11 bases match TRBD1. This CDR3 is built from 15 residues. CDR1 is FNHDT, CDR2 SITEND, per germline (reference sequence). The trim removed 4 bases at V and 3 bases at J, leaving 5 bases unmatched. CDR3: CASSLGQGADSDYTF. The part of the CDR3 DNA that was read is TGTGCCAGCAGTCTAGGACAGGGGGCGGACTCCGACTACACC.